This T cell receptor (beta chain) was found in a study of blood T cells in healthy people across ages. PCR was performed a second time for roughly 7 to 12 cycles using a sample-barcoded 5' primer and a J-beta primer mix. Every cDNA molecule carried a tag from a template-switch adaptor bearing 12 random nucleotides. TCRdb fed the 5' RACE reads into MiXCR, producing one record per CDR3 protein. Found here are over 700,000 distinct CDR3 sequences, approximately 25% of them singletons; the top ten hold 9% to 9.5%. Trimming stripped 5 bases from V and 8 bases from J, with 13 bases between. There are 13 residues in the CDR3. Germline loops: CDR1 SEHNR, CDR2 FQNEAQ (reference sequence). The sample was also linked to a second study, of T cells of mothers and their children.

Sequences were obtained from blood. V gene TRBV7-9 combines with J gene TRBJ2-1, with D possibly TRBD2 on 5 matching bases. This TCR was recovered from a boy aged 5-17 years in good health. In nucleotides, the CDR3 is TGTGCCAGCAGCACAACTAGTGTCGATGAGCAGTTCTTC. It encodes CASSTTSVDEQFF.